Listed here are 14 T cell receptor beta chains from one sample, sequenced in a study of shared clonotypes between healthy human individuals. Some clones are missing from TCRdb's copy, which holds only in-frame ones; the method was immunoSEQ multiplex PCR. The table includes about 2.4 million clones, more than 80% detected once. The sequencing sample was made of naive CD4+ T cells sorted from blood. The subset here: CD45RA+ positively selected. The receptors originated from a man between 18 and 29 years old in good health.

The V and J genes are TRBV28 and TRBJ2-3; D is unclear. V shed 4 bases and J shed 2 bases, with 1 base lying between them. The CDR3 has 11 amino acids. Looked up from germline, CDR1 is MDHEN and CDR2 is SYDVKM. CDR3 amino acids: CASSYTDTQYF. The CDR3 DNA follows: TGTGCCAGCAGTTACACAGATACGCAGTATTTT.

V is TRBV7-9 and J is TRBJ2-7; TRBD1 agrees at 7 bases. CDR1 and CDR2 from the germline V gene are SEHNR and FQNEAQ (reference sequence). This CDR3 region has 13 residues. Unmatched junction bases numbered 5, after V lost 5 bases and J lost 4 bases. This CDR3 reads CASSPQGVYEQYF. The CDR3 DNA sequence: TGTGCCAGCAGCCCGCAGGGGGTATACGAGCAGTACTTC.

This clone was seen just once. Other DNA sequences in the sample encode the same CDR3. This sequence joins TRBV5-1 and TRBJ1-3; the D is unclear. The CDR3 consists of 14 residues. V was pared by 0 bases and J by 0 bases, with 4 bases between. Germline CDR1 reads SGHRS; CDR2 reads YFSETQ. The CDR3 spells CASSLGSSGNTIYF. In nucleotides, the CDR3 is TGCGCCAGCAGCTTGGGCTCCTCTGGAAACACCATATATTTT.

V gene TRBV5-6 combines with J gene TRBJ2-5; the match to TRBD1 covers 7 bases. The CDR3 covers 15 residues. The junction had 10 bases not matched to a gene; V was cut back by 3 bases and J by 5 bases. In germline, CDR1 is SGHDT, CDR2 YYEEEE. The chain's CDR3 is CASSSIQGKGETQYF. CDR3 DNA sequence: TGTGCCAGCAGCTCAATACAGGGGAAAGGGGAGACCCAGTACTTC.

Worth noting for this clone: The same CDR3 also results from other DNA sequences found in this sample. This chain joins TRBV2 and TRBJ1-2; possibly TRBD1 for D (5 bases). The CDR3 runs 11 residues. V lost 8 bases, J lost 3 bases, and 7 bases lay in between. CDR1 is SNHLY and CDR2 is FYNNEI in the germline V gene. CDR3 loop: CASGGYYGYTF. CDR3 coding DNA: TGTGCCAGCGGGGGATACTATGGCTACACCTTC.

This sequence joins TRBV28 and TRBJ2-2, with D unresolved. Germline CDR1 is MDHEN and CDR2 is SYDVKM. With 1 base removed from V and 1 base from J, the gap between germline ends came to 4 bases. The CDR3 spans 14 residues. The CDR3 protein is CASSLSLNTGELFF. DNA of the CDR3: TGTGCCAGCAGTTTATCCTTGAACACCGGGGAGCTGTTTTTT.

DNA for the CDR3: TGTGCCAGTAGATCTGGCAGGGTGGGAGAGACCCAGTACTTC. This translates into CASRSGRVGETQYF. The chain uses TRBV19 and TRBJ2-5; tentative D call: TRBD1 (5 bases). With 6 bases removed from V and 4 bases from J, the gap between germline ends came to 15 bases. The germline CDR1 and CDR2 sequences are LNHDA and SQIVND (reference sequence). CDR3 length: 14 residues.

The chain couples TRBV11-3 to TRBJ1-2, with D tentatively TRBD1 (5 bases). The CDR3 length is 15 residues. Germline V gene data show CDR1 as SGHNT and CDR2 as YENEEA. V lost 4 bases and J 8 bases, leaving 20 bases between the germline ends. The CDR3 spells CASSYPGTEGKGYTF. The CDR3 DNA is TGTGCCAGCAGCTACCCAGGGACGGAGGGAAAAGGCTACACCTTC. The entire variable domain, with the rest obtained from reference TRBV11-3 and TRBJ1-2, is as follows: EAGVVQSPRYKIIEKKQPVAFWCNPISGHNTLYWYLQNLGQGPELLIRYENEEAVDDSQLPKDRFSAERLKGVDSTLKIQPAELGDSAVYLCASSYPGTEGKGYTFGSGTRLTVV.

This clone was recorded once. The V gene is TRBV5-1, the J gene TRBJ2-7; TRBD1 matches at 8 bases. Germline V CDR1 and CDR2: SGHRS, YFSETQ. The CDR3 totals 16 residues. J was trimmed by 1 base and V by 0 bases; bases with no gene match: 6. The CDR3 nucleotides read TGCGCCAGCAGCTTGGATGCCGGACAGGGATCCTACGAGCAGTACTTC. This encodes CASSLDAGQGSYEQYF.

To note about this clone: In the same sample, other DNA sequences code for this CDR3. The genes are TRBV29-1 and TRBJ1-2, with D unclear. Germline V CDR1 and CDR2: SQVTM, ANQGSEA. The germline V and J ends were trimmed by 5 bases and 0 bases, with 10 bases remaining between them. The CDR3 consists of 13 residues. DNA for the CDR3: TGCAGCGTTCAGGACGGAGCTAACTATGGCTACACCTTC. It specifies CSVQDGANYGYTF.

This rearrangement joins TRBV4-3 to TRBJ1-5, with a weak D call TRBD1 (6 bases). Germline assignment: CDR1 LGHNA and CDR2 YSLEER. The V end lost 1 base, the J end lost 4 bases, and 14 bases lay between the germline ends. The CDR3 is 16 amino acids. The CDR3 coding sequence is TGCGCCAGCAGCCAAGGGGAACAGGGCTGGAATCAGCCCCAGCATTTT. Its translation: CASSQGEQGWNQPQHF.

The CDR3 DNA sequence: TGTGCCAACCTACCCGTCAAAAACAGGGGGTCGCCTTTCTACGAGCAGTACTTC. As protein: CANLPVKNRGSPFYEQYF. The V gene is TRBV19, the J gene TRBJ2-7, with 8 bases lining up with TRBD1. Per the germline V gene, CDR1 is LNHDA and CDR2 is SQIVND (reference sequence). V trimming: 10 bases; J trimming: 3 bases; junction bases outside the gene matches: 23. This CDR3 is built from 18 residues.

V is TRBV15 and J is TRBJ2-5, with 12 positions matching TRBD2. The CDR3 length is 15 residues. J gave up 3 bases and V 6 bases, and 5 bases lay outside the gene matches. Germline V gene data show CDR1 as LNHNV and CDR2 as YYDKDF (reference sequence). CDR3 DNA sequence: TGTGCCACCAGTGGGGCTAGCGGGAGGGAAGAGACCCAGTACTTC. This translates into CATSGASGREETQYF.

The gene calls are TRBV6-1 and TRBJ2-5; D unclear. The germline gives CDR1 MNHNS, CDR2 SASEGT. Trimming took off 6 bases at V and 0 bases at J, with 14 bases between the two ends. The CDR3 consists of 15 residues. This CDR3 reads CASRRTEGYQETQYF. The CDR3 coding sequence is TGTGCCAGCAGAAGGACCGAAGGTTACCAAGAGACCCAGTACTTC.